This T cell receptor beta chain was profiled in a study of cytomegalovirus exposure and HLA in healthy donors. Primers included in the PCR were 60 Vbeta and 13 Jbeta primers. Using immunoSEQ multiplex PCR, the repertoire was profiled, and TCRdb retains in-frame clones only, with some absent. The sample records a few hundred thousand clones, 72% being singletons. The CDR3 has 10 amino acids. The V end was cut by 7 bases, the J end by 9 bases, with 11 bases between. The germline V gene encodes CDR1 SQVTM and CDR2 ANQGSEA. The chain joins TRBV29-1 to TRBJ2-3; D is unresolved. The TCR sequence derives from a female donor in good health and CMV-seronegative. What was sequenced was PBMCs. CDR3 DNA sequence: TGCAGCGCGGCGATGGGCACGCAGTATTTT. Translating it yields CSAAMGTQYF.